The 19 T cell receptor beta chains below come from one sample, sequenced in a study of blood T cell repertoires in COVID-19. Sequenced by immunoSEQ multiplex PCR; TCRdb stores in-frame clones only, minus some. The table lists a few hundred thousand clones, 75% to 90% of them singletons. The sample comprised PBMCs or T cells enriched from blood (not recorded which). All receptors derive from a man between 18 and 29 years old who had recovered from COVID-19.

The chain employs TRBV18 and TRBJ2-7, with 10 bases identical to TRBD1. Trimming removed 5 bases from V and 0 bases from J; junction bases left unmatched: 7. Germline CDR1 and CDR2: KGHSH and LQKENI. CDR3 size: 16 residues. CDR3: CASSAPGQGSSYEQYF. CDR3 nucleotide sequence: TGTGCCAGCTCAGCGCCGGGACAGGGGAGCTCCTACGAGCAGTACTTC.

Here the CDR3 reads CASSQDPQGGQPQHF. For the CDR3, the DNA is TGCGCCAGCAGCCAAGATCCCCAGGGCGGTCAGCCCCAGCATTTT. The chain couples TRBV4-3 to TRBJ1-5, with a tentative D call TRBD1 (5 bases). V was pared by 0 bases and J by 6 bases, with 12 bases between. This CDR3 is 15 amino acids long. Germline values: CDR1 LGHNA, CDR2 YSLEER.

CDR3: CAITAGQGPYEQYF. In DNA form, the CDR3 reads TGTGCCATCACTGCGGGACAGGGGCCCTACGAGCAGTACTTC. The rearrangement links TRBV10-3 to TRBJ2-7, with 10 bases aligning to TRBD1. CDR3 size: 14 residues. With 7 bases clipped from V and 2 bases from J, the junction kept 5 bases outside the gene matches. Per the germline V gene, CDR1 is ENHRY and CDR2 is SYGVKD.

This clone was seen more than once but under ten times. This rearrangement joins TRBV15 to TRBJ2-1; D might be TRBD2 (5 bases). The CDR3 covers 12 residues. V was pared by 1 base and J by 10 bases, with 8 bases between. CDR1 and CDR2 (germline): LNHNV, YYDKDF (reference sequence). This CDR3 reads CATSRGGNEQFF. The CDR3 bases are TGTGCCACCAGCAGAGGAGGGAACGAGCAGTTCTTC.

V is TRBV10-3 and J is TRBJ2-2; TRBD1 might be the D (6 bases). The CDR3 is 22 amino acids. V was cut by 1 base and J by 1 base, with 28 bases left in between. Looked up from germline, CDR1 is ENHRY and CDR2 is SYGVKD. The CDR3 sequence: CAISELSGTGSSRGMNTGELFF. DNA for the CDR3: TGTGCCATCAGTGAGTTAAGTGGTACAGGGTCTTCTAGGGGGATGAACACCGGGGAGCTGTTTTTT.

This clone has only a few counts. This chain uses TRBV28 with TRBJ1-5; 8 nucleotides agree with TRBD1. This CDR3 has 17 residues. The germline CDR1 and CDR2 sequences are MDHEN and SYDVKM. The trim removed 3 bases at V and 0 bases at J, leaving 7 bases unmatched. This CDR3 is CASSFQAGGGSNQPQHF. The CDR3 nucleotides are TGTGCCAGCAGTTTCCAAGCAGGGGGCGGTAGCAATCAGCCCCAGCATTTT.

The CDR3 here is CASSYSGTSNYGYTF. Written as DNA, the CDR3 is TGTGCCAGCAGTTACTCGGGCACATCAAACTATGGCTACACCTTC. The chain has TRBV6-5 and TRBJ1-2; unclear D gene. The germline V gene encodes CDR1 MNHEY and CDR2 SVGAGI. The CDR3 runs to 15 residues. V was clipped by 0 bases and J by 2 bases, with 10 bases between them.

V gene TRBV9 combines with J gene TRBJ2-7; 7 bases are a match to TRBD2. Germline trimming cut 2 bases from V and 8 bases from J; bases unmatched to any gene: 7. The CDR3 has 13 amino acids. CDR1 and CDR2 (germline): SGDLS, YYNGEE. Here the CDR3 reads CASSVTPGGQQYF. In nucleotides, the CDR3 is TGTGCCAGCAGCGTCACGCCGGGGGGACAGCAGTACTTC.

J is TRBJ2-7 and V is TRBV4-1; the D is unclear. V lost 1 base, J lost 7 bases, and 11 bases lay in between. Germline V gives CDR1 MGHRA, CDR2 YSYEKL. This CDR3 has 13 residues. The CDR3 DNA sequence: TGCGCCAGCAGCCAAGTTTTGAGTGAAGAGCAGTACTTC. Translation: CASSQVLSEEQYF.

V and J are TRBV7-9 and TRBJ1-5, with 8 nucleotides matching TRBD1. The CDR3 sequence is 18 residues long. V lost 1 base to trimming and J lost 2 bases; unmatched junction nucleotides: 10. The V gene's germline CDR1 is SEHNR and CDR2 FQNEAQ (reference sequence). For the CDR3, the DNA is TGTGCCAGCAGCTTAGGATTCCCCAGGGGGCGAGGCAATCAGCCCCAGCATTTT. Its protein product is CASSLGFPRGRGNQPQHF. The full variable domain, in which reference TRBV7-9 and TRBJ1-5 provide the parts outside the CDR3, is DTGVSQNPRHKITKRGQNVTFRCDPISEHNRLYWYRQTLGQGPEFLTYFQNEAQLEKSRLLSDRFSAERPKGSFSTLEIQRTEQGDSAMYLCASSLGFPRGRGNQPQHFGDGTRLSIL.

The chain recombines TRBV10-3 with TRBJ1-5; 10 nucleotides agree with TRBD1. J gave up 0 bases and V 6 bases, and 5 bases lay outside the gene matches. CDR1 is ENHRY, CDR2 SYGVKD, per germline. The CDR3 sequence is 16 residues long. CDR3 sequence reads: CAIRAGQGDSNQPQHF. The CDR3 DNA follows: TGTGCCATCAGGGCCGGACAGGGGGATAGCAATCAGCCCCAGCATTTT.

This chain connects TRBV7-2 to TRBJ1-5; 8 bases map to TRBD1. This CDR3 is built from 13 residues. Germline values: CDR1 SGHTA, CDR2 FQGNSA. With 4 bases clipped from V and 7 bases from J, the junction kept 3 bases outside the gene matches. In nucleotides, the CDR3 is TGTGCCAGCAGCTCGACAGGGGAACAGCCCCAGCATTTT. Protein: CASSSTGEQPQHF.

The rearrangement joins TRBV2 to TRBJ1-5, with TRBD1 matching 11 bases. The CDR3 is 17 amino acids. V dropped 2 bases and J dropped 3; count of bases not matched to a gene: 6. Looked up from germline, CDR1 is SNHLY and CDR2 is FYNNEI. The CDR3 region has the DNA TGTGCCAGCAGTGAATGGACAGGGGGCGGAATCAATCAGCCCCAGCATTTT. It is translated as CASSEWTGGGINQPQHF.

The rearrangement links TRBV28 to TRBJ1-6; 11 positions agree with TRBD1. CDR3 length: 14 residues. V trimming: 5 bases; J trimming: 9 bases; junction bases outside the gene matches: 3. Germline lookup yields CDR1 MDHEN and CDR2 SYDVKM. Here the CDR3 DNA reads TGTGCCAGCAGTCGGACAGGGGGCTTTTCACCCCTCCACTTT. Translating it yields CASSRTGGFSPLHF.

The CDR3: CAIGGGPAGDQGYTF. The CDR3 coding sequence is TGTGCCATCGGTGGGGGCCCTGCGGGGGATCAGGGCTACACCTTC. The chain links TRBV10-3 to TRBJ1-2, with a tentative D call TRBD1 (6 bases). Germline values: CDR1 ENHRY, CDR2 SYGVKD. This CDR3 has 15 residues. Deletions cut 8 bases from V and 8 bases from J, with 24 bases between.

V usage is TRBV28 and J usage is TRBJ1-3; a possible D gene is TRBD1 (6 bases). Germline assignment: CDR1 MDHEN and CDR2 SYDVKM. The CDR3 contains 14 residues. The V end lost 3 bases, the J end lost 7 bases, and 13 bases lay between the germline ends. CDR3 residues: CASSFYRDDNTIYF. For the CDR3, the DNA is TGTGCCAGCAGTTTCTACAGGGATGACAACACCATATATTTT.

This clone was picked up one time. The rearrangement uses TRBV21-1 and TRBJ2-1; the tabulated D call, TRBD2, remains unverified against the DNA. TRBV21-1 is shown as a pseudogene. CDR3 length equals 13 residues. The CDR3 bases are TGTGCCACTGGACCTTTCGGGGTGGCTGAGCAGTTCTTC. Translation: CATGPFGVAEQFF.

This chain links TRBV14 with TRBJ2-2; D remains unclear. V dropped 0 bases and J dropped 6 bases, with 5 bases sitting between them. Germline CDR1 SGHDN, CDR2 FVKESK. The CDR3 is 13 residues long. This chain's CDR3 is CASSQDLAGELFF. For the CDR3, the DNA is TGTGCCAGCAGCCAAGATCTCGCCGGGGAGCTGTTTTTT.

The gene calls are TRBV2 and TRBJ1-5, with 8 bases lining up with TRBD1. Germline V lookup: CDR1 SNHLY, CDR2 FYNNEI. The trim removed 0 bases at V and 5 bases at J, leaving 3 bases unmatched. The CDR3 is made up of 15 amino acids. CDR3 DNA: TGTGCCAGCAGTGAAGCTAGACAGGGGTATCAGCCCCAGCATTTT. Translation gives CASSEARQGYQPQHF.